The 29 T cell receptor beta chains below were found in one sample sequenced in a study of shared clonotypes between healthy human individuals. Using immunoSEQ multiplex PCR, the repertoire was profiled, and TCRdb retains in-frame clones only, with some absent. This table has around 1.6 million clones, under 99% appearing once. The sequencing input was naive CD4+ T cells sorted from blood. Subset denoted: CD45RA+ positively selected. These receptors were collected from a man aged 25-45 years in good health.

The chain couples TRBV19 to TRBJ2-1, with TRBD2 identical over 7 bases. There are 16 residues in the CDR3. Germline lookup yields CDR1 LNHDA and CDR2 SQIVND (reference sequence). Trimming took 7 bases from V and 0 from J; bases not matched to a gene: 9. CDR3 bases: TGTGCCAGTATAGGCAGCGGGGCAAGCTCCTACAATGAGCAGTTCTTC. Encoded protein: CASIGSGASSYNEQFF.

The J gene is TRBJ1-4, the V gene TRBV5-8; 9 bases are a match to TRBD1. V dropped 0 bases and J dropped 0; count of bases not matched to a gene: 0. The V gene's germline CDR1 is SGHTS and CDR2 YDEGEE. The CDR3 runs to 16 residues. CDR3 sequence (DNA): TGTGCCAGCAGCTTGGGGACAGGGGCAACTAATGAAAAACTGTTTTTT. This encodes CASSLGTGATNEKLFF.

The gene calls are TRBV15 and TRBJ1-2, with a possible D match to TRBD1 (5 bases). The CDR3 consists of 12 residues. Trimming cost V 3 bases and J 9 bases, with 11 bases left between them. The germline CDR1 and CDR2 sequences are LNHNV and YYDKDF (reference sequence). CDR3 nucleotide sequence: TGTGCCACCAGCAGGGACACGGCGAGCTACACCTTC. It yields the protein CATSRDTASYTF.

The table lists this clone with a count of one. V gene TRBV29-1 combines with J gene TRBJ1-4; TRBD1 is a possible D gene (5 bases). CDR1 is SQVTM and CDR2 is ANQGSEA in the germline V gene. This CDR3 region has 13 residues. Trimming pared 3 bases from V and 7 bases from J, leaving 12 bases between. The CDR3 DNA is TGCAGCGTTGATCGCAGGGATTCTGAAAAACTGTTTTTT. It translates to CSVDRRDSEKLFF.

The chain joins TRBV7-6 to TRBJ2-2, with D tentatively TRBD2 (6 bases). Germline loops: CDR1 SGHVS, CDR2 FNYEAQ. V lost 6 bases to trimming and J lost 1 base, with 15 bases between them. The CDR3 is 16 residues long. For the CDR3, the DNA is TGTGCCAGCAGACCCCGCGGGGATAAGAACACCGGGGAGCTGTTTTTT. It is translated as CASRPRGDKNTGELFF.

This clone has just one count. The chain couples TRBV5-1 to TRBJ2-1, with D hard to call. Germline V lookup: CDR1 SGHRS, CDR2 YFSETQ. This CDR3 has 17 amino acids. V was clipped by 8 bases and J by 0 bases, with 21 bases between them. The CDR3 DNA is TGCGCCAGTGCCCGCACGGGCGACCGTCACTCCTACAATGAGCAGTTCTTC. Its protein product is CASARTGDRHSYNEQFF.

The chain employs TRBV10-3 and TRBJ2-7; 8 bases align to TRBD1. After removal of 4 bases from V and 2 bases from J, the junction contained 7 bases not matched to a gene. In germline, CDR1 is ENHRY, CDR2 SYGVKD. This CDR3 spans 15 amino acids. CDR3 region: CAISGGGQGPYEQYF. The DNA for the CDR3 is TGTGCCATCAGTGGCGGAGGACAGGGTCCCTACGAGCAGTACTTC.

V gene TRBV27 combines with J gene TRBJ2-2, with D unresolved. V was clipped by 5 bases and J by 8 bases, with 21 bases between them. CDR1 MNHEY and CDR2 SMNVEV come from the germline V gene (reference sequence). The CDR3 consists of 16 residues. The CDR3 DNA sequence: TGTGCCAGCAGTCCCGGCCAGCATCCCAGCCAAGGGGAGCTGTTTTTT. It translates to CASSPGQHPSQGELFF.

The CDR3 protein is CASSYSGTSNEQFF. CDR3 DNA: TGTGCCAGCAGTTACTCTGGGACTAGCAATGAGCAGTTCTTC. The chain couples TRBV6-5 to TRBJ2-1; TRBD2 matches at 8 bases. Germline V gene data show CDR1 as MNHEY and CDR2 as SVGAGI. The CDR3 extends over 14 amino acids. The junction had 1 base not matched to a gene; V was cut back by 0 bases and J by 6 bases.

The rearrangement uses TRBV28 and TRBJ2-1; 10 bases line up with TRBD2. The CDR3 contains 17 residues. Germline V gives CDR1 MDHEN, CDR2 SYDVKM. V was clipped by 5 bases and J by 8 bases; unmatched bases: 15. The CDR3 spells CASSLSPGTSAVDEQFF. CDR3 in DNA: TGTGCCAGCAGTCTAAGCCCCGGGACTAGCGCCGTCGATGAGCAGTTCTTC.

The CDR3 DNA reads as TGCGCCAGCAGCTTGTTGAGGAATACGAATGAGCAGTTCTTC. It yields the protein CASSLLRNTNEQFF. The chain carries TRBV5-1 and TRBJ2-1; no clear D. V lost 1 base to trimming and J lost 7 bases, with 12 bases between them. From germline, CDR1 is SGHRS and CDR2 YFSETQ. CDR3 length: 14 residues.

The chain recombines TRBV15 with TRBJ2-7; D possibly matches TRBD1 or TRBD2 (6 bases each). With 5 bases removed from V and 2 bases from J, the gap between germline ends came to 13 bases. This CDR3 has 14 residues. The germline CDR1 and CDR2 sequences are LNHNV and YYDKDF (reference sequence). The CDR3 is CATSGTGRPYEQYF. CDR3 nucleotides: TGTGCCACCAGCGGCACAGGGAGGCCCTACGAGCAGTACTTC.

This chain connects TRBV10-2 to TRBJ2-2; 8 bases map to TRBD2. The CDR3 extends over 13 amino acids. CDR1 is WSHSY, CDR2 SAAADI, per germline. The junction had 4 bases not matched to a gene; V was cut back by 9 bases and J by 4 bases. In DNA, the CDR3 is TGCGCCAGTAAGCGGGAGTTCACCGGGGAGCTGTTTTTT. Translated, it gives CASKREFTGELFF.

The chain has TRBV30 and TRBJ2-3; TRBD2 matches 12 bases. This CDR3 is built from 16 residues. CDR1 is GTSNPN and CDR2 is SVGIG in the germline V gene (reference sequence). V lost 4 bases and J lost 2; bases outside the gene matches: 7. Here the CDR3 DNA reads TGTGCCTGGAACCTAGCGGGAGGGGGGTTCACAGATACGCAGTATTTT. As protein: CAWNLAGGGFTDTQYF. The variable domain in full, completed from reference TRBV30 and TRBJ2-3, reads SQTIHQWPATLVQPVGSPLSLECTVEGTSNPNLYWYRQAAGRGLQLLFYSVGIGQISSEVPQNLSASRPQDRQFILSSKKLLLSDSGFYLCAWNLAGGGFTDTQYFGPGTRLTVL.

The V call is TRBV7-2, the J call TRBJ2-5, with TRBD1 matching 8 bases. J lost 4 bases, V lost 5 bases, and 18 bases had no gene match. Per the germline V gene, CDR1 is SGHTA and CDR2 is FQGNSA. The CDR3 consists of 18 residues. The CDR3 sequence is CASSPGQDFWALGETQYF. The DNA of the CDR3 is TGTGCCAGCAGCCCGGGACAGGACTTTTGGGCGCTTGGAGAGACCCAGTACTTC.

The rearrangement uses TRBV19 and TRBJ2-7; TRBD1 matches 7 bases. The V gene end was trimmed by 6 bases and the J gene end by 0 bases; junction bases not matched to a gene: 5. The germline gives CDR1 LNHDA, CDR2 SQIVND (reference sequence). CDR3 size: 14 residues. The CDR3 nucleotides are TGTGCCAGTAGGATCCGGGACAGCTCCTACGAGCAGTACTTC. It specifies CASRIRDSSYEQYF.

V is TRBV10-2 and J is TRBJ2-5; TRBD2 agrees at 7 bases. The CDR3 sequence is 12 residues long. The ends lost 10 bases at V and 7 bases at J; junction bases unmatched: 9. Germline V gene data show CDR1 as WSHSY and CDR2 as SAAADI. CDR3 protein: CATTTAGVTQYF. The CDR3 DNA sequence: TGCGCCACCACCACTGCGGGGGTGACCCAGTACTTC.

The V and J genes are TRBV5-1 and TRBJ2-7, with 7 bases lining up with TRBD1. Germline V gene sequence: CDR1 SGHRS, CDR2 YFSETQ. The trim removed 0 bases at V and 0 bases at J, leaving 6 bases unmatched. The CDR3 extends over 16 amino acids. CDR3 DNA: TGCGCCAGCAGCTTGGATGGACAGGACCCCTCCTACGAGCAGTACTTC. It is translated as CASSLDGQDPSYEQYF. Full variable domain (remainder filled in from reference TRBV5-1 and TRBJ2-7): KAGVTQTPRYLIKTRGQQVTLSCSPISGHRSVSWYQQTPGQGLQFLFEYFSETQRNKGNFPGRFSGRQFSNSRSEMNVSTLELGDSALYLCASSLDGQDPSYEQYFGPGTRLTVT.

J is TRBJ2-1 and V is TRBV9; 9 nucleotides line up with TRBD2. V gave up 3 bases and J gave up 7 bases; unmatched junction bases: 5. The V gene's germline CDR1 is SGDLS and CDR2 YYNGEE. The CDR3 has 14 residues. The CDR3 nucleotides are TGTGCCAGCAGCGCGCCGGGACTAGCAAATGAGCAGTTCTTC. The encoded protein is CASSAPGLANEQFF.

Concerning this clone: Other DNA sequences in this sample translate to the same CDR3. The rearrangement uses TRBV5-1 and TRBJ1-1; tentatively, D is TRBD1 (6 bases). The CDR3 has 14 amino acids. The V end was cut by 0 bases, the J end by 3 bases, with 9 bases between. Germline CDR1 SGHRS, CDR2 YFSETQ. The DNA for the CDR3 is TGCGCCAGCAGCTTGGGTACAGGGCACACTGAAGCTTTCTTT. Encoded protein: CASSLGTGHTEAFF.

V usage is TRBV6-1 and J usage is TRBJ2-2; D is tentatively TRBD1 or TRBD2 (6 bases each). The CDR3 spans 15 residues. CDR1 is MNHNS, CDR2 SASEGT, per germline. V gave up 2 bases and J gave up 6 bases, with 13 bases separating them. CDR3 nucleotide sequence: TGTGCCAGCAGTGAAAGGGGGGAGAAAGCCGGGGAGCTGTTTTTT. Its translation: CASSERGEKAGELFF.

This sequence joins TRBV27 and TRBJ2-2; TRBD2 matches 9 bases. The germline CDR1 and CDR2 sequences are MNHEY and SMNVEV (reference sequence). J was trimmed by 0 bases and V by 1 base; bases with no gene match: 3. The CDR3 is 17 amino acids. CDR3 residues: CASSLYPSGTNTGELFF. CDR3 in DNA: TGTGCCAGCAGTTTATACCCTAGCGGGACGAACACCGGGGAGCTGTTTTTT.

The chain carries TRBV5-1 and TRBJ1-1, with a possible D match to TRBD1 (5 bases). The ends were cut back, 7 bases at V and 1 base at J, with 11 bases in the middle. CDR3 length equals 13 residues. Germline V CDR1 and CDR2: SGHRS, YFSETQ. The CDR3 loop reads CASSKTANTEAFF. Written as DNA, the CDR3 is TGCGCCAGCTCCAAGACAGCGAACACTGAAGCTTTCTTT.

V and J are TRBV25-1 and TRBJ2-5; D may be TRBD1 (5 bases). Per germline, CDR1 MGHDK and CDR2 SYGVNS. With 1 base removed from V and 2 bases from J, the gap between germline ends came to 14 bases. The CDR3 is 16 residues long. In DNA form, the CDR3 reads TGTGCCAGCAGTGAATCCCTCCAGGGCCGTCAAGAGACCCAGTACTTC. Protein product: CASSESLQGRQETQYF.

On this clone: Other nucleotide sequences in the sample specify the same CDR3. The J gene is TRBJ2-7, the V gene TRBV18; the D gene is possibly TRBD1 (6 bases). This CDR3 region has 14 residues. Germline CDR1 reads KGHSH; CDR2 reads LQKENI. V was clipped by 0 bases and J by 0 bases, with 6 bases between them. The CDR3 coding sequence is TGTGCCAGCTCACCACCGACAGGCTCCTACGAGCAGTACTTC. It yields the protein CASSPPTGSYEQYF.

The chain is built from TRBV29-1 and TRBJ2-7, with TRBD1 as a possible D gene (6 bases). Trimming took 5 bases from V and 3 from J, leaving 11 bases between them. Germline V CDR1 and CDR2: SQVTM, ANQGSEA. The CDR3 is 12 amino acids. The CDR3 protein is CSVSRTDYEQYF. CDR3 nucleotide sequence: TGCAGCGTTAGTAGGACAGACTACGAGCAGTACTTC.

The CDR3 bases are TGTGCCAGCAGCTTGGCCTTGACCCAGTACTTC. This codes for CASSLALTQYF. J is TRBJ2-5 and V is TRBV5-6; D unclear. Trimming pared 0 bases from V and 7 bases from J, leaving 4 bases between. Looked up from germline, CDR1 is SGHDT and CDR2 is YYEEEE. This CDR3 comprises 11 residues.

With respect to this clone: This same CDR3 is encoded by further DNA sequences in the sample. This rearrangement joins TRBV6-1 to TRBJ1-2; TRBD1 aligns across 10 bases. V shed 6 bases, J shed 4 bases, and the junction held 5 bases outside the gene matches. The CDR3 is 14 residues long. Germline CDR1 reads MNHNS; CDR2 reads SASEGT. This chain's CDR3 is CASRPGQGRYGYTF. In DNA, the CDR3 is TGTGCCAGCAGGCCGGGACAGGGGCGCTATGGCTACACCTTC.

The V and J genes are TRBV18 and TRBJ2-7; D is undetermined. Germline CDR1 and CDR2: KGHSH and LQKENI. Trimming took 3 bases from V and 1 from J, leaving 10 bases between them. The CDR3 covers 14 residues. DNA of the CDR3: TGTGCCAGCTCACCCACCCCCGGATCCTACGAGCAGTACTTC. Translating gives CASSPTPGSYEQYF.